These T cell receptor beta chains were read from a single sample in a study of blood T cells in healthy people across ages. TCRdb reprocessed the 5' RACE reads with MiXCR, giving one entry per CDR3 protein. The data hold 650,000 to 800,000 distinct CDR3 sequences, with approximately 48% observed a single time. Sequencing was performed on blood. Receptors originate from a man aged 60-69 years in good health. CDR3s include the opening cysteine and the closing phenylalanine or tryptophan. A D gene is named only where the DNA matches it firmly. Some rows mark clone size as missing; the rest say once, few, many or name a class of expanded clone.

TRBJ1-1,-,-,TRBV3-1,CASVGPNTEAFF,TGTGCCAGCGTGGGTCCGAACACTGAAGCTTTCTTT
TRBJ2-1,-,-,TRBV20-1,CSARSRGTELSYEQFF,TGCAGTGCTAGATCTCGGGGGACCGAACTCAGCTATGAGCAGTTCTTC
TRBJ2-3,-,TRBD1,TRBV24-1,CASADRGADTQYF,TGTGCCAGTGCGGACAGGGGGGCGGATACGCAGTATTTT
TRBJ1-2,-,-,TRBV28,CASRLRDGYTF,TGTGCCAGCAGACTCAGGGATGGCTACACCTTC
TRBJ2-3,few,-,TRBV20-1,CSARKTSGADTQYF,TGCAGTGCTAGAAAGACCTCAGGAGCAGATACGCAGTATTTT
TRBJ2-2,-,-,TRBV28,CAGARVRTGEPFF,TGTGCCGGAGCCAGGGTTCGAACCGGGGAGCCGTTTTTT
TRBJ2-1,-,TRBD2,TRBV7-9,CASSSRLAGAPLLNNEQFF,TGTGCCAGCAGCTCGCGACTAGCGGGGGCCCCCCTACTCAACAATGAGCAGTTCTTC
TRBJ1-1,many,-,TRBV5-1,CASSLVVGSDTEAFF,TGCGCCAGCAGCTTGGTCGTTGGATCCGACACTGAAGCTTTCTTT
TRBJ1-4,few,-,TRBV19,CASTGRPGEKLFF,TGTGCCAGTACCGGGCGCCCAGGAGAAAAACTGTTTTTT
TRBJ2-2,-,-,TRBV7-2,CASSSGQRDRELFF,TGTGCCAGCAGCTCGGGACAAAGGGACCGGGAGCTGTTTTTT
TRBJ1-4,-,-,TRBV4-1,CASSQDWGGNEEKLFF,TGCGCCAGCAGCCAAGATTGGGGCGGGAATGAGGAAAAACTGTTTTTT
TRBJ2-7,-,TRBD2,TRBV7-2,CASSSRTSGRAYEQYF,TGTGCCAGCAGCTCCCGGACTAGCGGGAGGGCCTACGAGCAGTACTTC
TRBJ2-3,-,-,TRBV18,CASSPNRVGTDTQYF,TGTGCCAGCTCACCCAATAGGGTAGGCACAGATACGCAGTATTTT
TRBJ1-2,-,TRBD1,TRBV10-3,CAISVTGFSYGYTF,TGTGCCATCAGTGTGACAGGGTTTAGCTATGGCTACACCTTC
TRBJ2-7,-,TRBD1,TRBV6-5,CATRQGGIDYEQYF,TGTGCCACCCGACAGGGGGGAATTGACTACGAGCAGTACTTC
TRBJ2-2,-,-,TRBV9,CASNPGSGELFF,TGTGCCAGCAACCCAGGGTCCGGGGAGCTGTTTTTT
TRBJ2-7,once,-,TRBV20-1,CSARGHRTEIGQYF,TGCAGTGCCAGAGGCCACCGGACAGAAATAGGGCAGTACTTC
TRBJ1-5,-,-,TRBV2,CASQAGGANQPQHF,TGTGCCAGTCAGGCGGGCGGTGCCAATCAGCCCCAGCATTTT
TRBJ2-5,-,-,TRBV6-5,CASRSRGNEQYF,TGTGCCAGCAGATCGAGGGGTAATGAGCAGTACTTC
TRBJ1-6,-,TRBD1,TRBV5-1,CASSLGVQGFGSYNSPLHF,TGCGCCAGCAGCTTGGGGGTACAGGGGTTCGGCTCCTATAATTCACCCCTCCACTTT
TRBJ1-5,-,TRBD1,TRBV18,CASSPGTGVPQPQHF,TGTGCCAGCTCACCTGGGACAGGGGTTCCTCAGCCCCAGCATTTT
TRBJ2-5,few,-,TRBV6-2/TRBV6-3,CASSPAVYQETQYF,TGTGCCAGCAGTCCAGCGGTTTACCAAGAGACCCAGTACTTC
TRBJ2-7,-,-,TRBV6-2/TRBV6-3,CASSPESGVFSYEQYF,TGTGCCAGCAGTCCCGAATCAGGGGTCTTCTCCTACGAGCAGTACTTC
TRBJ2-5,-,-,TRBV12-3/TRBV12-4,CASSRVLKRETQYF,TGTGCCAGCAGCCGGGTCCTAAAGAGGGAGACCCAGTACTTC
TRBJ2-5,once,-,TRBV2,CASSGRVEQHF,TGTGCCAGCAGTGGCAGGGTCGAGCAGCACTTC
TRBJ1-6,-,TRBD1,TRBV7-9,CASSSGQGAKNSPLHF,TGTGCCAGCAGCTCGGGACAGGGGGCGAAGAATTCACCCCTCCACTTT